These 21 T cell receptor beta chains were sequenced from one sample in a study of chemoradiotherapy in HPV16-positive cancers. The protocol was immunoSEQ multiplex PCR, while the TCRdb copy is restricted to in-frame clones and leaves out a portion. The repertoire holds approximately 7,000 clones, with 60% to 80% as singletons. Sampling was carried out from a patient who underwent chemoradiotherapy. The receptors stem from a human donor with HPV-associated anogenital cancer.

The chain uses TRBV19 and TRBJ1-2, with D possibly matching TRBD1 (5 bases). The length of the CDR3 is 14 residues. The V gene's germline CDR1 is LNHDA and CDR2 SQIVND (reference sequence). V was trimmed by 6 bases and J by 4 bases, leaving 15 bases between them. The CDR3 region is CASRPTGRAYGYTF. The CDR3 DNA is TGTGCCAGTAGGCCCACGGGCAGGGCCTATGGCTACACCTTC.

The chain has TRBV14 and TRBJ1-4, with D unresolved. V lost 1 base and J 8 bases, leaving 14 bases between the germline ends. Germline loops: CDR1 SGHDN, CDR2 FVKESK. CDR3 length equals 15 residues. The CDR3 region is CASSQVSGRGEKLFF. The CDR3 nucleotides read TGTGCCAGCAGCCAAGTATCCGGGCGGGGAGAAAAACTGTTTTTT.

J is TRBJ1-4 and V is TRBV2; D perhaps matches TRBD1 (5 bases). CDR3 length: 16 amino acids. Trimming removed 5 bases at V and 5 bases at J, with 18 bases between. Germline values: CDR1 SNHLY, CDR2 FYNNEI. CDR3 loop: CASSSRPGVINEKLFF. The CDR3 nucleotides read TGTGCCAGCAGTTCCCGACCGGGGGTAATAAATGAAAAACTGTTTTTT.

This rearrangement joins TRBV5-4 to TRBJ1-2, with a tentative D call TRBD1 (5 bases). Germline loops: CDR1 SGHNT, CDR2 YYREEE (reference sequence). Between the trimmed V and J ends, which lost 0 bases and 4 bases, there was a span of 10 bases. CDR3 length equals 14 residues. DNA of the CDR3: TGTGCCAGCAGCTTGGGTGGGGCATCCTATGGCTACACCTTC. The encoded protein is CASSLGGASYGYTF.

The rearrangement joins TRBV28 to TRBJ1-4; TRBD1 is a possible D gene (6 bases). Trimming cost V 2 bases and J 8 bases, with 15 bases left between them. CDR3 length equals 15 residues. CDR1 is MDHEN and CDR2 is SYDVKM in the germline V gene. The CDR3 sequence: CASSLGSRGREKLFF. The CDR3 coding sequence is TGTGCCAGCAGTTTAGGCTCGCGGGGGCGCGAAAAACTGTTTTTT.

This sequence joins TRBV18 and TRBJ1-1, with 7 positions matching TRBD1. The V and J ends lost 6 bases and 6 bases, in that order; junction bases with no gene match: 4. From germline, CDR1 is KGHSH and CDR2 LQKENI. This CDR3 spans 12 amino acids. The CDR3 DNA sequence: TGTGCCAGCTCCGACAGGGTCGCTGAAGCTTTCTTT. As protein: CASSDRVAEAFF.

V usage is TRBV7-3 and J usage is TRBJ2-5; tentative D call: TRBD2 (7 bases). Germline CDR1 is SGHTA and CDR2 is FQGTGA. Trimming took 1 base from V and 4 from J, leaving 13 bases between them. The CDR3 length is 15 residues. The CDR3 protein is CASSLRGGAGETQYF. The CDR3 DNA reads as TGTGCCAGCAGCTTAAGGGGGGGGGCAGGAGAGACCCAGTACTTC. Full variable domain (remainder filled in from reference TRBV7-3 and TRBJ2-5): GAGVSQTPSNKVTEKGKYVELRCDPISGHTALYWYRQSLGQGPEFLIYFQGTGAADDSGLPNDRFFAVRPEGSVSTLKIQRTERGDSAVYLCASSLRGGAGETQYFGPGTRLLVL.

The rearrangement links TRBV9 to TRBJ1-2; D call uncertain. V lost 7 bases and J lost 4, with 14 bases in between. The CDR3 sequence is 13 residues long. From germline, CDR1 is SGDLS and CDR2 YYNGEE. Written as DNA, the CDR3 is TGTGCCAGCGGTCGACGGGAGTCCTATGGCTACACCTTC. It codes for CASGRRESYGYTF.

This chain uses TRBV11-2 with TRBJ1-4; D call uncertain. V was pared by 1 base and J by 3 bases, with 9 bases between. Per the germline V gene, CDR1 is SGHAT and CDR2 is FQNNGV. This CDR3 contains 15 residues. The CDR3 bases are TGTGCCAGCAGCTTAGCTGGGGTGCCTAATGAAAAACTGTTTTTT. Its translation: CASSLAGVPNEKLFF.

The chain joins TRBV2 to TRBJ1-5; perhaps TRBD1 as D (5 bases). Germline values: CDR1 SNHLY, CDR2 FYNNEI. The CDR3 loop spans 14 amino acids. This CDR3 reads CASRGQLSNQPQHF. CDR3 in DNA: TGTGCTTCGAGGGGCCAACTTAGCAATCAGCCCCAGCATTTT.

The gene calls are TRBV20-1 and TRBJ2-7; maybe TRBD2 (6 bases). The ends were cut back, 1 base at V and 12 bases at J, with 13 bases in the middle. The CDR3 consists of 11 residues. The germline V gene encodes CDR1 DFQATT and CDR2 SNEGSKA (reference sequence). The CDR3 region is CSARGSSGSYF. CDR3 coding DNA: TGCAGTGCTAGAGGGTCCAGCGGGTCGTACTTC.

This clone was seen a few times. The chain is built from TRBV2 and TRBJ2-7; TRBD1 matches 7 bases. CDR3 length: 14 residues. The V gene's germline CDR1 is SNHLY and CDR2 FYNNEI. Trimming cost V 7 bases and J 4 bases; bases outside gene matches: 10. Here the CDR3 reads CASTGTDVIYEQYF. CDR3 DNA sequence: TGTGCCAGCACCGGGACAGACGTTATATACGAGCAGTACTTC.

The rearrangement links TRBV7-2 to TRBJ2-5; 9 positions agree with TRBD1. Germline values: CDR1 SGHTA, CDR2 FQGNSA. The CDR3 is made up of 14 amino acids. J gave up 5 bases and V 4 bases, and 5 bases lay outside the gene matches. CDR3 bases: TGTGCCAGCAGCTCTGGGACAGGGATCGAGACCCAGTACTTC. Protein: CASSSGTGIETQYF.

This chain connects TRBV4-1 to TRBJ2-7, with D perhaps TRBD1 (6 bases). There are 13 residues in the CDR3. V gave up 1 base and J gave up 10 bases, with 14 bases separating them. Germline values: CDR1 MGHRA, CDR2 YSYEKL. CDR3 loop: CASSQVPQGRQYF. CDR3 bases: TGCGCCAGCAGCCAAGTACCACAGGGACGTCAGTACTTC.

The CDR3 DNA reads TGTGCCAGTAGTCCCGGACGGATCGGGAACACTGAAGCTTTCTTT. Protein sequence: CASSPGRIGNTEAFF. The chain employs TRBV19 and TRBJ1-1; D is unresolved. CDR3 length: 15 residues. V shed 5 bases and J shed 1 base, with 14 bases lying between them. Germline CDR1 is LNHDA and CDR2 is SQIVND (reference sequence).

The chain employs TRBV7-9 and TRBJ1-5; perhaps TRBD1 as D (5 bases). Trimming left V 5 bases short and J 2 bases short, with 13 bases between. Germline V gene sequence: CDR1 SEHNR, CDR2 FQNEAQ (reference sequence). This CDR3 region has 15 residues. The CDR3 is CASSREGYGNQPQHF. The DNA of the CDR3 is TGTGCCAGCAGCCGGGAGGGGTATGGCAATCAGCCCCAGCATTTT. Based on the CDR3 plus reference TRBV7-9 and TRBJ1-5, the full variable domain is DTGVSQNPRHKITKRGQNVTFRCDPISEHNRLYWYRQTLGQGPEFLTYFQNEAQLEKSRLLSDRFSAERPKGSFSTLEIQRTEQGDSAMYLCASSREGYGNQPQHFGDGTRLSIL.

This clone was seen once. The rearrangement joins TRBV9 to TRBJ2-6, with 7 bases aligning to TRBD2. Germline CDR1 and CDR2: SGDLS and YYNGEE. V shed 0 bases and J 3 bases; nucleotides not matched to a gene: 0. This CDR3 is 15 amino acids long. The CDR3 reads CASSVGGSGANVLTF. The CDR3 DNA follows: TGTGCCAGCAGCGTAGGCGGGAGTGGGGCCAACGTCCTGACTTTC.

This clone was detected only once. The chain recombines TRBV7-3 with TRBJ1-2; D is ambiguous. CDR3 length: 14 residues. The V gene's germline CDR1 is SGHTA and CDR2 FQGTGA. The V end was cut by 5 bases, the J end by 2 bases, with 12 bases between. The CDR3 here is CASSPSGQNYGYTF. The CDR3 DNA is TGTGCCAGCAGCCCATCCGGGCAGAACTATGGCTACACCTTC.

J is TRBJ2-7 and V is TRBV18; D unresolved. The length of the CDR3 is 13 residues. Germline V gene sequence: CDR1 KGHSH, CDR2 LQKENI. V shed 2 bases and J shed 0 bases, with 5 bases lying between them. In DNA, the CDR3 is TGTGCCAGCTCACCAGGGAACTCCTACGAGCAGTACTTC. Translating gives CASSPGNSYEQYF.

The chain joins TRBV7-2 to TRBJ1-1; TRBD1 aligns across 9 bases. From germline, CDR1 is SGHTA and CDR2 FQGNSA. J gave up 1 base and V 0 bases, and 6 bases lay outside the gene matches. CDR3 length equals 17 residues. CDR3 DNA sequence: TGTGCCAGCAGCTTAGCGACAGGGGGTACGGGGAACACTGAAGCTTTCTTT. This gives the protein CASSLATGGTGNTEAFF. Full variable domain (missing parts from reference TRBV7-2 and TRBJ1-1): GAGVSQSPSNKVTEKGKDVELRCDPISGHTALYWYRQSLGQGLEFLIYFQGNSAPDKSGLPSDRFSAERTGGSVSTLTIQRTQQEDSAVYLCASSLATGGTGNTEAFFGQGTRLTVV.

This sequence joins TRBV30 and TRBJ2-5; no reliable D call. Per the germline V gene, CDR1 is GTSNPN and CDR2 is SVGIG (reference sequence). Trimming took off 5 bases at V and 12 bases at J, with 13 bases between the two ends. This CDR3 contains 10 residues. CDR3 region: CAWDFLGEYF. In DNA, the CDR3 is TGTGCCTGGGATTTTCTGGGCGAGTACTTC.